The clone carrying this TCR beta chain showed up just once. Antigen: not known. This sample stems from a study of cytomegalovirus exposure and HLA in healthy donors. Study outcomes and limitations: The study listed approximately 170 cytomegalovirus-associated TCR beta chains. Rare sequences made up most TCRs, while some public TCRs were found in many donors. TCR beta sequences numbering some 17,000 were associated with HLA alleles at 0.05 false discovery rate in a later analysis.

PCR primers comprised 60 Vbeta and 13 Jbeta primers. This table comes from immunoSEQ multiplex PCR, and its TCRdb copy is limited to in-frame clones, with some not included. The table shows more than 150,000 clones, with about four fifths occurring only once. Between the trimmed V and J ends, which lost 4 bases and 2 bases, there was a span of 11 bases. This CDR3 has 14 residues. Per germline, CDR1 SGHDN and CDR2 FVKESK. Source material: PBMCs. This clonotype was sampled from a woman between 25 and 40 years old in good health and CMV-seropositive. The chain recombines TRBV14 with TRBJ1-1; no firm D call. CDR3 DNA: TGTGCCAGCAGCCTGAGGAGGACCAACACTGAAGCTTTCTTT. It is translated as CASSLRRTNTEAFF.